This passage covers 2 T cell receptor beta chains from one sample sequenced in a study of human T cells and chemical hapten exposure. MiXCR, run by TCRdb on the RACE reads, gives a single entry per CDR3 protein. Of around 110,000 distinct CDR3 sequences in the sample, about an eighth were seen once. Time point denoted: patch test 1, 2 weeks after DPC sensitization. Treatment meaning: therapeutic diphenylcyclopropenone sensitization with weekly scalp DPC. This specimen consisted of whole blood, obtained in connection with sensitization to the hapten diphenylcyclopropenone (DPC). The receptors were sampled from a woman between 45 and 60 years old with alopecia areata. Some clones in this sample may be carry-over from other donors' samples.

This clonotype was observed many times. The V gene is TRBV29-1, the J gene TRBJ1-1; D may be TRBD1 (6 bases). The CDR3 has 11 amino acids. Germline CDR1 reads SQVTM; CDR2 reads ANQGSEA. V was pared by 5 bases and J by 4 bases, with 8 bases between. CDR3 nucleotides: TGCAGCGTTAGAGGGGGCACTGAAGCTTTCTTT. As protein: CSVRGGTEAFF.

The chain uses TRBV6-5 and TRBJ1-2; D not certain. The CDR3 is made up of 13 amino acids. V was clipped by 6 bases and J by 3 bases, with 11 bases between them. Germline CDR1 reads MNHEY; CDR2 reads SVGAGI. The CDR3: CASRDASYYGYTF. The CDR3 DNA is TGTGCCAGCAGGGACGCATCTTACTATGGCTACACCTTC.